This record concerns one T cell receptor beta chain sequence. It has no known antigen specificity. Within one base of it there is no much larger clone, and no base qualities were kept. The data were obtained in a study of vaccination and CD4 T cells after COVID-19 (dated by TCRdb to 2021 to 2024). Looking at the study overall: Six males and four females were included in the convalescent cohort, with two Hispanic individuals, seven Caucasians, two Asians and one multiracial person represented. For stimulating the cultures, overlapping spike peptide pools were used, derived from SARS-CoV-2 as well as from the common cold coronaviruses HCoV-NL63, HCoV-OC43 and HCoV-229E. In 10 COVID-19 convalescent patients and a handful of infection-naive healthy vaccine recipients, researchers compared the spike-specific CD4+ TCR repertoire from before mRNA vaccination with the repertoire from after. Memory CD4+ T cell crossreactivity between SARS-CoV-2 and common cold coronavirus spike proteins was assessed at the TCR clonotype level in an earlier paper using these donors. Post-COVID blood samples were collected from convalescent patients a median of roughly 100 days after diagnosis, with a range of roughly 30 to 170 days. Control cultures received a CEFX viral epitope pool as the positive control, an HIV-1 Nef peptide pool as the negative control, or no peptide. Participants got two doses of the Pfizer-BioNTech BNT162b2 vaccine (n=8) or two doses of the Moderna mRNA-1273 vaccine (n=2). Post-vaccine blood samples were taken a median of about 77 days after the second vaccine dose, with a range of roughly 13 to 250 days. Findings and caveats that apply to the study as a whole: Of the vaccine-specific clones in convalescent patients, 304 of 307, or nearly all, reacted only to SARS-CoV-2 spike and did not cross-react with common cold coronaviruses. The median count of SARS-CoV-2-reactive clonotypes went up from around 20 after infection to a few dozen after vaccination, although the change was not significant. Only a relatively small number of convalescent patients were included in the study, and early timepoints following natural infection were not analyzed. Among convalescent patients, a median roughly 90% of the SARS-CoV-2-reactive clones seen after vaccination appeared only after vaccination, which suggests priming specific to the vaccine.

The treatment or condition label of this sample denotes: roughly 10-day PBMC culture with coronavirus spike peptide pools or control peptides (ViraFEST assay). CD4+ T cells from unexposed donors were collected before the COVID-19 pandemic (2011-2018). The ViraFEST assay was used in the study, in which antigen-specific T cells were expanded with peptide pools and expanded clonotypes were subsequently identified by TCR sequencing. Each well held two million PBMCs cultured with roughly 10 ug/ml peptide pools in IMDM containing approximately 5% human AB serum and 9.5 to 10 IU/ml IL-2. Half of the culture medium was replaced with fresh IL-2-containing medium on days 3 and 7. Once the cells had been in culture for around 10 days, the EasySep CD4+ T cell isolation kit was used to isolate CD4+ T cells by negative selection. Unexposed donor CD4+ T cells were tested for reactivity to SARS-CoV-2 S and N and four common cold coronavirus spike pools, as cell number allowed. Ficoll-Paque Plus gradient centrifugation was used to isolate PBMCs from whole blood, and the isolated PBMCs were then either used fresh or cryopreserved at -140C. In general, triplicate wells were set up for every culture condition. Leukapheresis product for the unexposed donors was bought commercially.

Its CDR3 holds 11 amino acids, cysteine through phenylalanine. Only the CDR3 portion is preserved as DNA: 33 bases, with reading frame beginning at the first base. CDR1 and CDR2, per the germline V gene, are MNHNS and SASEGT. Trimming costs V 5 bases and J 10 bases, and their ends lie 11 bases apart. The library was made by PCR. DNA from cultured CD4+ T cells was subjected to TCR sequencing with the Oncomine TCR Beta short-read assay at the Johns Hopkins FTIC core. Genomic DNA was extracted from the cultured CD4+ T cells with the QIAamp micro DNA kit. The Oncomine TCR Beta libraries from cultured CD4+ T cells were pooled using unique dual indexes and then sequenced on an Illumina iSeq 100. Processing in the source paper ran as follows. Non-productive sequences were filtered out, and CDR3s that did not start with C, did not end with F or W, or were shorter than 7 amino acids were discarded. The MANAFEST web application was used to identify antigen-specific clonotypes by comparing peptide-stimulated wells against reference wells and other culture wells. Positive clones required FDR below 0.05, an odds ratio above 5, and productive frequency above 0.1% in at least two of three replicate wells. Clonotypes that were significantly expanded in both SARS-CoV-2 spike wells and at least one common cold coronavirus spike condition were defined as cross-reactive. Similarity between CDR3 sequences was evaluated in R version 3.6.1 using Levenshtein distances (stringdist) and unrooted phylogenetic trees (ape). TCRdb redid the processing of the public reads, applying fastp at Q25 and MiXCR, and retained in-frame beta chains. For every CDR3 protein sequence, its rows merge into one entry that carries the most common genes and DNA. TCRdb, not the original authors, processed these V and J calls. A total of about 7,400 distinct CDR3 sequences appear in this sample, under 40% of them only once. The ten top clones hold less than 30% of the sample.

The sample was CD4+ T cells from blood, cultured in vitro. This receptor was taken from a human donor in good health. This chain joins TRBV6-1 to TRBJ1-2; the D gene cannot be named for sure. The DNA is as follows: TGTGCCAGCAGTAACGGAGGTATCTACACCTTC. It translates as CASSNGGIYTF.